This T cell receptor beta chain appears in the sequencing data of a study of blood T cell repertoires in COVID-19. As for the study in general: The United States, Italy and Spain supplied acute and convalescent COVID-19 samples. T cells, B-cell-depleted T cells, or PBMCs provided the cDNA or gDNA that served as material.

The method was immunoSEQ multiplex PCR; TCRdb's version includes in-frame clones alone and lacks a portion of them. The data contain roughly 100,000 clones, 85% to 90% of them singletons. This clone was found once. Enrollment of patients from Seattle took place during active infection, with longitudinal follow-up. The sample was peripheral blood. This clonotype was obtained from a human donor with COVID-19, enrolled during active disease. The donor label of this sample is uncertain.

As DNA, the CDR3 is TGTGCCAGCAGTCGAGGACTAGCGGGGGCTCAGAACACCGGGGAGCTGTTTTTT. This encodes CASSRGLAGAQNTGELFF. The chain combines TRBV5-4 with TRBJ2-2; the match to TRBD2 covers 13 bases. This CDR3 contains 18 residues. Germline CDR1 SGHNT, CDR2 YYREEE (reference sequence). V was pared by 5 bases and J by 1 base, with 8 bases of the junction left unmatched.